The 19 T cell receptor beta chains presented below share a single source sample, sequenced in a study of breast tumors, draining lymph nodes, adjacent tissues. From the multiplex PCR reads, TCRdb called clonotypes with MiXCR, one entry per CDR3 protein. This table holds roughly 130,000 distinct CDR3 sequences, roughly 33% found once. Breast cancer patients provided tissue from their axillary draining lymph nodes. The sequencing sample was made of axillary lymph node tissue. The source of these receptors is a female donor with breast cancer. Some clones in this sample may be carry-over from other donors' samples.

This clonotype was recorded many times. The chain links TRBV6-1 to TRBJ1-2, with unresolved D. CDR1 is MNHNS and CDR2 is SASEGT in the germline V gene. CDR3 length equals 14 residues. V lost 4 bases, J lost 0 bases, and 9 bases lay in between. The CDR3 nucleotides are TGTGCCAGCAGTGTGTCCTTAACTAACTATGGCTACACCTTC. This gives the protein CASSVSLTNYGYTF.

This clonotype was picked up many times. The rearrangement uses TRBV7-8 and TRBJ1-3; maybe TRBD1 (5 bases). The CDR3 is 16 amino acids. Trimming removed 5 bases from V and 0 bases from J, with 14 bases in between. Germline V gives CDR1 SGHVS, CDR2 FQNEAQ. CDR3 loop: CASSVKRQHSGNTIYF. CDR3 DNA sequence: TGTGCCAGCAGCGTAAAGCGACAGCACTCTGGAAACACCATATATTTT.

This chain links TRBV7-9 with TRBJ1-1; D is unresolved. This CDR3 is 15 amino acids long. Germline CDR1 reads SEHNR; CDR2 reads FQNEAQ (reference sequence). The ends were cut back, 5 bases at V and 3 bases at J, with 16 bases in the middle. In DNA, the CDR3 is TGTGCCAGCAGCCTCCACAGCATCGGTTACACTGAAGCTTTCTTT. Amino acid sequence: CASSLHSIGYTEAFF.

This clonotype was seen many times. The junction departs from germline at one end; a sequencing error may be responsible. This chain uses TRBV7-7 with TRBJ2-2; 10 bases map to TRBD1. Germline V gene data show CDR1 as SSHAT and CDR2 as FNYEAQ (reference sequence). CDR3 length: 17 residues. CDR3 DNA sequence: TGTGCTAGCAGCATCCGACCCGGGACAGGGGATACCGGGGAGCTGTTTTTT. It specifies CASSIRPGTGDTGELFF.

About this clonotype itself: A much larger clone sits a single nucleotide away, making a read error possible. The chain carries TRBV18 and TRBJ2-3; a weak D match, TRBD1 (6 bases). Germline CDR1 is KGHSH and CDR2 is LQKENI. The CDR3 spans 15 residues. V was shortened by 5 bases and J by 4 bases, with 16 bases between the two germline ends. The CDR3: CASSSIRGSADTQYF. As DNA, the CDR3 is TGTGCCAGCTCATCGATCAGGGGTAGCGCAGATACGCAGTATTTT.

This clonotype was seen ten or more times. J is TRBJ2-7 and V is TRBV18; TRBD1 aligns across 8 bases. There are 16 residues in the CDR3. Germline loops: CDR1 KGHSH, CDR2 LQKENI. The J segment lost 0 bases and the V segment lost 0 bases, leaving 4 bases of the junction unmatched. The CDR3 region is CASSPPVGQGSYEQYF. The CDR3 bases are TGTGCCAGCTCACCACCTGTTGGACAGGGCTCCTACGAGCAGTACTTC.

The sample holds many counts of this clonotype. The chain combines TRBV11-2 with TRBJ2-1, with a possible D match to TRBD1 (5 bases). Trimming stripped 4 bases from V and 1 base from J, with 23 bases between. Per the germline V gene, CDR1 is SGHAT and CDR2 is FQNNGV. CDR3 length: 19 residues. CDR3 coding DNA: TGTGCCAGCAGCTCCCCGGCCGGACATGCCAATGGGTCCTACAATGAGCAGTTCTTC. This encodes CASSSPAGHANGSYNEQFF.

V gene TRBV2 combines with J gene TRBJ1-5; D uncertain. The V gene's germline CDR1 is SNHLY and CDR2 FYNNEI. V was cut by 10 bases and J by 6 bases, with 16 bases left in between. The CDR3 loop spans 13 amino acids. The CDR3, as DNA: TGTGCCACCCGGCCCGGGGTAGCTCAGCCCCAGCATTTT. Protein sequence: CATRPGVAQPQHF.

The chain employs TRBV6-1 and TRBJ2-7; 7 nucleotides align to TRBD1. The CDR3 is 13 amino acids. V gave up 7 bases and J gave up 9 bases; unmatched junction bases: 12. CDR1 MNHNS and CDR2 SASEGT come from the germline V gene. The CDR3 coding sequence is TGTGCCAGCAACTTCCAGGGGACAGATACGCAGTACGTC. This encodes CASNFQGTDTQYV.

This clonotype was counted at least ten times. The chain couples TRBV3-1 to TRBJ1-2; tentative D call: TRBD1 (5 bases). This CDR3 has 14 amino acids. Deletions cut 3 bases from V and 2 bases from J, with 10 bases between. The V gene's germline CDR1 is LGHDT and CDR2 YNNKEL (reference sequence). Here the CDR3 reads CASSHSRENYGYTF. CDR3 nucleotide sequence: TGTGCCAGCAGCCATTCCAGGGAGAACTATGGCTACACCTTC. The variable domain in full, completed from reference TRBV3-1 and TRBJ1-2, reads DTAVSQTPKYLVTQMGNDKSIKCEQNLGHDTMYWYKQDSKKFLKIMFSYNNKELIINETVPNRFSPKSPDKAHLNLHINSLELGDSAVYFCASSHSRENYGYTFGSGTRLTVV.

The V call is TRBV20-1, the J call TRBJ2-5; 7 bases agree with TRBD1. The germline gives CDR1 DFQATT, CDR2 SNEGSKA (reference sequence). V was pared by 4 bases and J by 3 bases, with 5 bases of the junction left unmatched. The CDR3 loop spans 13 amino acids. In DNA form, the CDR3 reads TGCAGTGCTACGTCTGACAGGGAAGAGACCCAGTACTTC. Encoded protein: CSATSDREETQYF.

This clonotype was counted ten times or more. The chain uses TRBV29-1 and TRBJ2-3; TRBD1 matches 11 bases. The germline V gene encodes CDR1 SQVTM and CDR2 ANQGSEA. Trimming removed 4 bases from V and 4 bases from J; junction bases left unmatched: 13. The CDR3 spans 17 residues. This CDR3 reads CSVGAGPGTGGPDTQYF. The CDR3 coding sequence is TGCAGCGTTGGCGCCGGACCCGGGACAGGGGGTCCAGATACGCAGTATTTT.

This clonotype was counted many times. This rearrangement joins TRBV5-6 to TRBJ2-3; possibly TRBD2 for D (6 bases). This CDR3 contains 13 residues. Germline lookup yields CDR1 SGHDT and CDR2 YYEEEE. With 4 bases removed from V and 9 bases from J, the gap between germline ends came to 15 bases. The chain's CDR3 is CASSQYTRETQYF. The CDR3, as DNA: TGTGCCAGCAGCCAATATACTCGGGAGACGCAGTATTTT.

Concerning this clonotype itself: Without the conserved terminal phenylalanine or tryptophan, this CDR3 likely stems from a read error. The chain combines TRBV7-9 with TRBJ2-1, with 9 bases aligning to TRBD2. Germline assignment: CDR1 SEHNR and CDR2 FQNEAQ (reference sequence). The CDR3 loop spans 19 amino acids. The V segment lost 4 bases and the J segment 4 bases; nucleotides outside the gene matches: 17. CDR3 residues: CASSSPWLAGRRSYNEQFL. The CDR3 region has the DNA TGTGCCAGCAGCTCCCCGTGGCTAGCGGGGCGGCGGAGTTACAATGAGCAGTTCCTC.

The chain employs TRBV11-2 and TRBJ2-1; unclear D gene. The germline V gene has CDR1 SGHAT and CDR2 FQNNGV. Trimming stripped 5 bases from V and 10 bases from J, with 9 bases between. The CDR3 contains 11 residues. CDR3 region: CASSNSYEQFF. The CDR3 DNA reads TGTGCCAGCAGCAACTCCTACGAGCAGTTCTTC.

This clonotype was observed many times. The V call is TRBV7-2, the J call TRBJ2-3, with 11 positions matching TRBD2. Trimming cost V 5 bases and J 6 bases; bases outside gene matches: 10. Germline CDR1 is SGHTA and CDR2 is FQGNSA. This CDR3 has 16 amino acids. The CDR3 is CASSQMPSGGSDTQYF. In nucleotides, the CDR3 is TGTGCCAGCAGCCAGATGCCTAGCGGGGGGTCCGATACGCAGTATTTT. The whole variable domain, filled in from reference TRBV7-2 and TRBJ2-3, reads GAGVSQSPSNKVTEKGKDVELRCDPISGHTALYWYRQSLGQGLEFLIYFQGNSAPDKSGLPSDRFSAERTGGSVSTLTIQRTQQEDSAVYLCASSQMPSGGSDTQYFGPGTRLTVL.

Points on this clonotype: A much larger clone sits a single nucleotide away, making a read error possible. The gene calls are TRBV13 and TRBJ1-2; D uncertain. The germline V and J ends were trimmed by 3 bases and 0 bases, with 11 bases remaining between them. The CDR3 has 15 residues. Germline loops: CDR1 PRHDT, CDR2 FYEKMQ (reference sequence). The CDR3 DNA follows: TGTGCCAGCAGCTTCCTCGGACGACCTAACTATGGCTACACCTTC. As protein: CASSFLGRPNYGYTF.

This clonotype was seen ten or more times. The genes are TRBV19 and TRBJ1-5; 9 positions match TRBD1. The CDR3 is 16 amino acids. V lost 3 bases to trimming and J lost 6 bases; unmatched junction nucleotides: 9. From germline, CDR1 is LNHDA and CDR2 SQIVND (reference sequence). The CDR3 coding sequence is TGTGCCAGTAGTATGACCGGACAGGGGACGGTTCAGCCCCAGCATTTT. Its translation: CASSMTGQGTVQPQHF.

The V call is TRBV11-3, the J call TRBJ2-7, with a possible D match to TRBD1 (6 bases). Trimming took 2 bases from V and 7 from J, leaving 21 bases between them. This CDR3 is 16 amino acids long. Germline V gene sequence: CDR1 SGHNT, CDR2 YENEEA. The CDR3, as DNA: TGTGCCAGCAGCTTATCCTTATTGGGGGCGGGTAATGAGCAGTACGTC. It encodes CASSLSLLGAGNEQYV.